What follows is one T cell receptor (beta chain) and its context. This entry comes from a study of blood T cell repertoires in COVID-19. Here immunoSEQ multiplex PCR was the method, and the copy in TCRdb shows in-frame clones only, minus some. This sample has 300,000 to 350,000 clones, with about 91% found just once. This CDR3 has 15 amino acids. Trimming shortened V by 5 bases and J by 8 bases, and 21 bases separated the two germline ends. Germline V gives CDR1 SGHNT, CDR2 YENEEA. What was sequenced was peripheral blood. The rearrangement links TRBV11-3 to TRBJ1-2, with D tentatively TRBD1 (6 bases). This TCR derives from a woman aged 25 to 39 with COVID-19, enrolled during active disease. The CDR3 loop is CASSTTGTWGIGYTF. DNA of the CDR3: TGTGCCAGCAGCACAACCGGGACATGGGGCATAGGCTACACCTTC.